This T cell receptor (beta chain) was recovered during a study of early T cells in non-severe SARS-CoV-2 infection. On the study more broadly: It was bulk RNA from unsorted whole blood that was sequenced, and the chains were unpaired. Study-wide points: VDJdb-based annotation leaned toward anti-spike CD8 responses and missed private and CD4 specificities.

Unique molecular identifiers tagged individual cDNA molecules. TCRdb called the 5' RACE reads again in MiXCR, with one record for every CDR3 protein. The sample contains tens of thousands of distinct CDR3 sequences, about 4.7% of which appear only once. The count of this clonotype is one. No antigen is known for it. This CDR3 has 15 amino acids. Germline assignment: CDR1 SNHLY and CDR2 FYNNEI. V was clipped by 5 bases and J by 5 bases; unmatched bases: 7. Sequencing was carried out using whole blood. The TCR comes from an adult who was a healthcare worker with PCR-confirmed SARS-CoV-2 infection or an uninfected control (not recorded which). The chain recombines TRBV2 with TRBJ2-1, with 9 bases lining up with TRBD1. CDR3 coding DNA: TGTGCCAGCAGTAGGGACAGGGCAGGAGACAATGAGCAGTTCTTC. This sequence encodes CASSRDRAGDNEQFF.